These T cell receptor beta chains were read from a single sample in a study of vaccination effects on CD4 cells after COVID-19. Repertoires were generated with immunoSEQ multiplex PCR, while TCRdb's copy carries only in-frame clones and drops some. The sample consists of 20,000 to 30,000 clones, about three quarters of them appearing once. Their cognate antigens are unknown. This sample comprised CD4+ T cells from PBMCs cultured with SARS-CoV-2 spike peptides, obtained after COVID-19 vaccination. These receptors were obtained from a human donor who received a COVID-19 vaccine. Some clones in this sample may be carry-over from other donors' samples. CDR3s include the opening cysteine and the closing phenylalanine or tryptophan. Fields, in order: J gene, clone size, V gene, D gene, CDR3 DNA, CDR3 protein. D genes are given only for firm matches. Not all rows give a size; the values are once, few, many and, for expanded clones, a class.

j_call: TRBJ2-1; clone_size: -; v_call: TRBV2; d_call: TRBD2; cdr3_nt: TGTGCCAGCAGTTGGGGGACTAGCTACGAGCAGTTCTTC; cdr3_aa: CASSWGTSYEQFF
j_call: TRBJ1-1; clone_size: -; v_call: TRBV11-2; d_call: -; cdr3_nt: TGTGCCAGCAGCTTAGCCTCGGGGAGGGGGAGCGAGAACACTGAAGCTTTCTTT; cdr3_aa: CASSLASGRGSENTEAFF
j_call: TRBJ2-5; clone_size: -; v_call: TRBV5-5; d_call: TRBD1; cdr3_nt: TGTGCCAGCAGCTTGGCCGTCCGGACAGGACAAGAGACCCAGTACTTC; cdr3_aa: CASSLAVRTGQETQYF
j_call: TRBJ2-5; clone_size: -; v_call: TRBV18; d_call: -; cdr3_nt: TGTGCCAGCTCATTACAGGGACGGGAGACCCAGTACTTC; cdr3_aa: CASSLQGRETQYF
j_call: TRBJ2-1; clone_size: -; v_call: TRBV7-9; d_call: TRBD1; cdr3_nt: TGTGCCAGCAGCTCACAGGGGCCTTACAATGAGCAGTTCTTC; cdr3_aa: CASSSQGPYNEQFF
j_call: TRBJ2-5; clone_size: -; v_call: TRBV3-1/TRBV3-2; d_call: TRBD1; cdr3_nt: TGTGCCAGCAGCCATGGACAGGGCCAAGAGACCCAGTACTTC; cdr3_aa: CASSHGQGQETQYF
j_call: TRBJ2-1; clone_size: once; v_call: TRBV6-2/TRBV6-3; d_call: -; cdr3_nt: TGTGCCAGCAGTTACTACGCGGGGTCCATAGTGCAGTTCTTC; cdr3_aa: CASSYYAGSIVQFF
j_call: TRBJ2-1; clone_size: -; v_call: TRBV28; d_call: -; cdr3_nt: TGTGCCAGCAGTTATTACAATGAGCAGTTCTTC; cdr3_aa: CASSYYNEQFF
j_call: TRBJ1-2; clone_size: medium-sized; v_call: TRBV2; d_call: -; cdr3_nt: TGTGCCAGCAGGGGGGTAGGGGGTGTTTTCTATGGCTACACCTTC; cdr3_aa: CASRGVGGVFYGYTF
j_call: TRBJ2-5; clone_size: -; v_call: TRBV6-6; d_call: -; cdr3_nt: TGTGCCAGCAGTTTTCGCCAGGGTGGCGGGACGGAGACCCAGTACTTC; cdr3_aa: CASSFRQGGGTETQYF
j_call: TRBJ1-6; clone_size: -; v_call: TRBV7-3; d_call: -; cdr3_nt: TGTGCCAGCAGCTTTAAGGGTAATAATTCACCCCTCCACTTT; cdr3_aa: CASSFKGNNSPLHF
j_call: TRBJ1-6; clone_size: -; v_call: TRBV9; d_call: -; cdr3_nt: TGTGCCAGCAGCGTAGGGGATTCACCCCTCCACTTT; cdr3_aa: CASSVGDSPLHF
j_call: TRBJ2-3; clone_size: -; v_call: TRBV10-3; d_call: TRBD2; cdr3_nt: TGTGCCATCAGTGAAACAGTCGGGGGGGGTGCAGATACGCAGTATTTT; cdr3_aa: CAISETVGGGADTQYF
j_call: TRBJ1-3; clone_size: -; v_call: TRBV9; d_call: TRBD1; cdr3_nt: TGTGCCAGCAGCGTAGCTACAGGGGTATCTGGAAACACCATATATTTT; cdr3_aa: CASSVATGVSGNTIYF
j_call: TRBJ2-3; clone_size: -; v_call: TRBV10-3; d_call: -; cdr3_nt: TGTGCCATCAGTGAGTCCGCGGGGAGCACAGATACGCAGTATTTT; cdr3_aa: CAISESAGSTDTQYF
j_call: TRBJ2-3; clone_size: -; v_call: TRBV6-5; d_call: TRBD2; cdr3_nt: TGTGCCAGCAGTTACTCTCTAGCGGGGGCCCCGGATACGCAGTATTTT; cdr3_aa: CASSYSLAGAPDTQYF
j_call: TRBJ2-1; clone_size: -; v_call: TRBV11-2; d_call: TRBD1; cdr3_nt: TGTGCCAGCAGCTTACCACAGGGGGCCTACAATGAGCAGTTCTTC; cdr3_aa: CASSLPQGAYNEQFF
j_call: TRBJ2-1; clone_size: -; v_call: TRBV2; d_call: -; cdr3_nt: TGTGCCAGCAGTGTTATGTGGGTCGGGTCGCGGACGAATGAGCAGTTCTTC; cdr3_aa: CASSVMWVGSRTNEQFF
j_call: TRBJ2-5; clone_size: -; v_call: TRBV18; d_call: -; cdr3_nt: TGTGCCAGCTCACCCGACAGACAAGAGACCCAGTACTTC; cdr3_aa: CASSPDRQETQYF
j_call: TRBJ1-2; clone_size: -; v_call: TRBV2; d_call: -; cdr3_nt: TGTGCCAGCAAAACAGCTTTACCTTCTAACTATGGCTACACCTTC; cdr3_aa: CASKTALPSNYGYTF
j_call: TRBJ1-2; clone_size: few; v_call: TRBV28; d_call: -; cdr3_nt: TGTGCCAGCAGCCTGGGGAGGAATTATGGCTACACCTTC; cdr3_aa: CASSLGRNYGYTF
j_call: TRBJ1-3; clone_size: -; v_call: TRBV9; d_call: -; cdr3_nt: TGTGCCAGCAGCGCGGGGCTGACTGTCTCTGGAAACACCATATATTTT; cdr3_aa: CASSAGLTVSGNTIYF
j_call: TRBJ2-5; clone_size: -; v_call: TRBV10-3; d_call: -; cdr3_nt: TGTGCCATCGGGGTCGGGAAAGAGACCCAGTACTTC; cdr3_aa: CAIGVGKETQYF
j_call: TRBJ1-2; clone_size: -; v_call: TRBV4-1; d_call: -; cdr3_nt: TGCGCCAGCAGCCAACCTATGACAAATCTAAAAAATGGCTACACCTTC; cdr3_aa: CASSQPMTNLKNGYTF
j_call: TRBJ2-3; clone_size: -; v_call: TRBV18; d_call: -; cdr3_nt: TGTGCCAGCTCCCCCCGTGGGGGGGCCGTAGATACGCAGTATTTT; cdr3_aa: CASSPRGGAVDTQYF
j_call: TRBJ1-2; clone_size: -; v_call: TRBV6-5; d_call: TRBD1; cdr3_nt: TGTGCCAGCAGTTACACGGGACAGACCTATGGCTACACCTTC; cdr3_aa: CASSYTGQTYGYTF
j_call: TRBJ2-5; clone_size: once; v_call: TRBV4-2; d_call: -; cdr3_nt: TGTGCCAGCAGCCAAGATCCCGAGACCCAGTACTTC; cdr3_aa: CASSQDPETQYF
j_call: TRBJ2-2; clone_size: once; v_call: TRBV19; d_call: -; cdr3_nt: TGTGCCAGCCACAGGGCTCCGAACACCGGGGAGCTGTTTTTT; cdr3_aa: CASHRAPNTGELFF
j_call: TRBJ1-1; clone_size: -; v_call: TRBV3-1/TRBV3-2; d_call: -; cdr3_nt: TGTGCCAGCAGCGAGGCAGGGGTCACTGAAGCTTTCTTT; cdr3_aa: CASSEAGVTEAFF
j_call: TRBJ1-1; clone_size: -; v_call: TRBV6-5; d_call: TRBD1; cdr3_nt: TGTGCCAGCAGTCGAGCGACAGGGTCGGGCACTGAAGCTTTCTTT; cdr3_aa: CASSRATGSGTEAFF